These 31 T cell receptor beta chains were all obtained from the same sample, sequenced in a study of technical replicates of blood from a few donors. Sequenced by immunoSEQ multiplex PCR; TCRdb stores in-frame clones only, minus some. Here the sample spans some 10,000 clones, approximately 94% being singletons. Sequenced input: PBMCs. Source of these receptors: a human donor in good health.

The rearrangement uses TRBV29-1 and TRBJ1-1, with 8 positions matching TRBD1. Germline V gene data show CDR1 as SQVTM and CDR2 as ANQGSEA. V shed 3 bases and J 2 bases; nucleotides not matched to a gene: 8. The CDR3 totals 15 residues. The CDR3 DNA reads as TGCAGCGTTGATTACGGGACAGGAGCAAACACTGAAGCTTTCTTT. It codes for CSVDYGTGANTEAFF.

J is TRBJ1-5 and V is TRBV29-1; the D gene is possibly TRBD1 (6 bases). The germline V gene encodes CDR1 SQVTM and CDR2 ANQGSEA. The V and J ends lost 6 bases and 5 bases respectively, with 11 bases between them. The CDR3 is 12 amino acids. CDR3 sequence (DNA): TGCAGCGTGGGGGCCAGGGATCAGCCCCAGCATTTT. Its translation is CSVGARDQPQHF.

The J gene is TRBJ2-1, the V gene TRBV28; D might be TRBD1 (6 bases). The CDR3 sequence is 14 residues long. Germline CDR1 reads MDHEN; CDR2 reads SYDVKM. V shed 8 bases and J shed 1 base, with 12 bases lying between them. The CDR3 DNA sequence: TGTGCCAGCCGCTGGGACAATTCCTACAATGAGCAGTTCTTC. This sequence encodes CASRWDNSYNEQFF. Complete variable domain (other parts from reference TRBV28 and TRBJ2-1): DVKVTQSSRYLVKRTGEKVFLECVQDMDHENMFWYRQDPGLGLRLIYFSYDVKMKEKGDIPEGYSVSREKKERFSLILESASTNQTSMYLCASRWDNSYNEQFFGPGTRLTVL.

This chain connects TRBV6-4 to TRBJ2-1; TRBD2 matches at 9 bases. In germline, CDR1 is MRHNA, CDR2 SNTAGT. CDR3 length equals 17 residues. V was pared by 0 bases and J by 3 bases, with 6 bases of the junction left unmatched. CDR3 sequence reads: CASSDSPREGLYNEQFF. The CDR3 region has the DNA TGTGCCAGCAGTGACTCCCCGCGGGAGGGCCTCTACAATGAGCAGTTCTTC.

The V and J genes are TRBV27 and TRBJ1-4; 7 bases line up with TRBD1. Germline assignment: CDR1 MNHEY and CDR2 SMNVEV (reference sequence). The CDR3 runs 13 residues. J lost 8 bases, V lost 3 bases, and 3 bases had no gene match. CDR3 sequence (DNA): TGTGCCAGCAGTTTCCGGACAGGAGAAAAACTGTTTTTT. It yields the protein CASSFRTGEKLFF.

The rearrangement uses TRBV19 and TRBJ2-5, with D unclear. Germline loops: CDR1 LNHDA, CDR2 SQIVND (reference sequence). The V and J ends lost 6 bases and 2 bases respectively, with 10 bases between them. CDR3 length: 13 amino acids. The CDR3 sequence: CASRAQIQETQYF. For the CDR3, the DNA is TGTGCCAGTAGAGCGCAGATTCAAGAGACCCAGTACTTC. Supplemented by reference TRBV19 and TRBJ2-5, the full variable domain reads DGGITQSPKYLFRKEGQNVTLSCEQNLNHDAMYWYRQDPGQGLRLIYYSQIVNDFQKGDIAEGYSVSREKKESFPLTVTSAQKNPTAFYLCASRAQIQETQYFGPGTRLLVL.

This chain uses TRBV19 with TRBJ1-5, with 10 bases matching TRBD1. The CDR3 covers 15 residues. Looked up from germline, CDR1 is LNHDA and CDR2 is SQIVND (reference sequence). Unmatched junction bases numbered 3, after V lost 2 bases and J lost 5 bases. Here the CDR3 DNA reads TGTGCCAGTAGTATAACCGGGACAGGGGATCAGCCCCAGCATTTT. It is translated as CASSITGTGDQPQHF.

The V and J genes are TRBV19 and TRBJ2-7; 10 nucleotides line up with TRBD2. This CDR3 region has 16 residues. Germline V gene data show CDR1 as LNHDA and CDR2 as SQIVND (reference sequence). J lost 0 bases, V lost 3 bases, and 5 bases had no gene match. The CDR3 coding sequence is TGTGCCAGTAGTATCATACTAGCGGGGAGCTCCTACGAGCAGTACTTC. Encoded protein: CASSIILAGSSYEQYF.

CDR3 sequence reads: CASSPGTLYNEQFF. The CDR3 nucleotides read TGTGCCAGCAGCCCAGGGACTTTATACAATGAGCAGTTCTTC. The chain couples TRBV11-3 to TRBJ2-1, with a tentative D call TRBD2 (6 bases). Deletions cut 5 bases from V and 4 bases from J, with 12 bases between. CDR3 length equals 14 residues. Germline assignment: CDR1 SGHNT and CDR2 YENEEA.

This chain uses TRBV9 with TRBJ2-1; 12 nucleotides match TRBD2. This CDR3 comprises 17 residues. V was pared by 1 base and J by 5 bases, with 7 bases of the junction left unmatched. Germline CDR1 SGDLS, CDR2 YYNGEE. The CDR3 sequence is CASSVSSGRVKNNEQFF. The CDR3 DNA is TGTGCCAGCAGCGTATCTAGCGGGAGGGTTAAAAACAATGAGCAGTTCTTC.

The chain has TRBV5-8 and TRBJ2-7; a weak D match, TRBD1 (5 bases). With 2 bases removed from V and 5 bases from J, the gap between germline ends came to 11 bases. CDR1 is SGHTS and CDR2 is YDEGEE in the germline V gene. This CDR3 contains 13 residues. The CDR3 DNA reads as TGTGCCAGCAGCTTCTTCAGGGTGGACGAGCAGTACTTC. Translation: CASSFFRVDEQYF.

The chain employs TRBV29-1 and TRBJ2-3, with TRBD1 as a possible D gene (6 bases). In germline, CDR1 is SQVTM, CDR2 ANQGSEA. The length of the CDR3 is 14 residues. Trimming removed 2 bases from V and 1 base from J, with 10 bases in between. The chain's CDR3 is CSVESGDGTDTQYF. The CDR3 DNA reads as TGCAGCGTTGAATCAGGGGACGGCACAGATACGCAGTATTTT.

The rearrangement uses TRBV10-1 and TRBJ2-3; 7 bases line up with TRBD2. The CDR3 has 15 residues. After removal of 4 bases from V and 3 bases from J, the junction contained 7 bases not matched to a gene. In germline, CDR1 is WNHNN, CDR2 SYGVQD (reference sequence). In DNA, the CDR3 is TGCGCCAGCAGTGCTGGGGAGGGTGAGACAGATACGCAGTATTTT. Its protein is CASSAGEGETDTQYF.

The genes are TRBV7-9 and TRBJ2-3; TRBD1 agrees at 8 bases. V dropped 5 bases and J dropped 4; count of bases not matched to a gene: 11. Germline-derived CDR1 and CDR2 are SEHNR and FQNEAQ (reference sequence). The CDR3 spans 16 residues. Here the CDR3 DNA reads TGTGCCAGCAGCCAACAGGGGGGCGCCGGTGCAGATACGCAGTATTTT. Translated: CASSQQGGAGADTQYF.

This chain links TRBV5-6 with TRBJ2-3; 12 nucleotides line up with TRBD2. V shed 0 bases and J 0 bases; nucleotides not matched to a gene: 5. Germline CDR1 is SGHDT and CDR2 is YYEEEE. The CDR3 has 18 residues. The CDR3 DNA reads as TGTGCCAGCAGCTTGGGGACTAGCGGGGCTTGGAGCACAGATACGCAGTATTTT. Protein: CASSLGTSGAWSTDTQYF.

The chain combines TRBV30 with TRBJ2-7; 7 bases line up with TRBD2. The CDR3 loop spans 14 amino acids. Germline V gene sequence: CDR1 GTSNPN, CDR2 SVGIG (reference sequence). V gave up 4 bases and J gave up 0 bases; unmatched junction bases: 6. The CDR3 sequence is CAWTRTSGSYEQYF. The CDR3 DNA reads TGTGCCTGGACCCGGACTAGTGGCTCCTACGAGCAGTACTTC.

The table lists this clone with a count of one. The V and J genes are TRBV19 and TRBJ2-7; 8 nucleotides align to TRBD2. CDR1 is LNHDA and CDR2 is SQIVND in the germline V gene (reference sequence). The J segment lost 2 bases and the V segment lost 3 bases, leaving 6 bases of the junction unmatched. This CDR3 is 15 amino acids long. The DNA for the CDR3 is TGTGCCAGTAGTATCAGGGTAGCGGGACCCTACGAGCAGTACTTC. Protein: CASSIRVAGPYEQYF.

V is TRBV7-8 and J is TRBJ1-5; no definite D call. Germline lookup yields CDR1 SGHVS and CDR2 FQNEAQ. The CDR3 is made up of 15 amino acids. With 5 bases removed from V and 4 bases from J, the gap between germline ends came to 15 bases. CDR3 DNA: TGTGCCAGCAGCCCGGTGAGGGCTAGGAATCAGCCCCAGCATTTT. Protein product: CASSPVRARNQPQHF.

V gene TRBV7-8 combines with J gene TRBJ2-7; 8 nucleotides match TRBD2. The CDR3 is 14 amino acids. Trimming at V came to 5 bases and at J to 2 bases, leaving 5 bases not matched to a gene. Germline loops: CDR1 SGHVS, CDR2 FQNEAQ. The CDR3 nucleotides read TGTGCCAGCAGCACATGGACTAGCCCCTACGAGCAGTACTTC. It encodes CASSTWTSPYEQYF.

The chain is built from TRBV5-1 and TRBJ2-7; D is possibly TRBD2 (5 bases). Germline values: CDR1 SGHRS, CDR2 YFSETQ. V dropped 1 base and J dropped 7 bases, with 12 bases sitting between them. The CDR3 sequence is 13 residues long. The CDR3 DNA sequence: TGCGCCAGCAGCTTGCAGCTCGGCGGGGAGCAGTACTTC. Encoded protein: CASSLQLGGEQYF.

The chain links TRBV11-2 to TRBJ2-3; D remains ambiguous. CDR1 and CDR2 (germline): SGHAT, FQNNGV. Trimming removed 10 bases from V and 7 bases from J, with 15 bases in between. CDR3 length: 12 amino acids. The CDR3 nucleotides read TGTGCCATTACGAGCTCCTCTTATACGCAGTATTTT. This codes for CAITSSSYTQYF.

The chain links TRBV2 to TRBJ2-1; D is perhaps TRBD2 (6 bases). Germline CDR1 is SNHLY and CDR2 is FYNNEI. The CDR3 covers 16 residues. V dropped 6 bases and J dropped 8 bases, with 23 bases sitting between them. CDR3 sequence (DNA): TGTGCCAGCAGCCTCCGTGGAGGGAATGAAAGGCATGAGCAGTTCTTC. Amino acids: CASSLRGGNERHEQFF.

CDR3 nucleotide sequence: TGTGCCAGCAGCGGGGACTCCTACGAGCAGTACTTC. This translates into CASSGDSYEQYF. V usage is TRBV25-1 and J usage is TRBJ2-7; weak D call: TRBD2 (5 bases). This CDR3 region has 12 residues. Trimming shortened V by 6 bases and J by 0 bases, and 6 bases separated the two germline ends. CDR1 MGHDK and CDR2 SYGVNS come from the germline V gene.

The chain employs TRBV19 and TRBJ2-6, with 9 bases that match TRBD1. This CDR3 comprises 16 residues. Trimming took 5 bases from V and 2 from J; bases not matched to a gene: 4. Germline V gene data show CDR1 as LNHDA and CDR2 as SQIVND (reference sequence). CDR3 sequence (DNA): TGTGCCAGTAGTGTAACAGGGGGCGCTGGGGCCAACGTCCTGACTTTC. This encodes CASSVTGGAGANVLTF.

The chain links TRBV18 to TRBJ2-5; unclear D gene. V was shortened by 6 bases and J by 5 bases, with 7 bases between the two germline ends. The CDR3 spans 11 residues. Germline values: CDR1 KGHSH, CDR2 LQKENI. CDR3 coding DNA: TGTGCCAGCTCGACAACCGAGACCCAGTACTTC. It specifies CASSTTETQYF.

The V gene is TRBV5-1, the J gene TRBJ2-5; D call uncertain. Germline V gene sequence: CDR1 SGHRS, CDR2 YFSETQ. This CDR3 is built from 14 residues. Trimming took 4 bases from V and 1 from J, leaving 11 bases between them. In DNA, the CDR3 is TGCGCCAGCAGCAGAGAGAGGTTCCAAGAGACCCAGTACTTC. Translating it yields CASSRERFQETQYF.

The chain recombines TRBV30 with TRBJ2-3, with 10 bases aligning to TRBD2. The CDR3 loop spans 12 amino acids. V trimming: 2 bases; J trimming: 10 bases; junction bases outside the gene matches: 3. Germline assignment: CDR1 GTSNPN and CDR2 SVGIG (reference sequence). CDR3 protein: CAWSPLAGPQYF. The DNA for the CDR3 is TGTGCCTGGAGTCCACTAGCGGGGCCGCAGTATTTT.

This clone was counted between two and nine times. This chain links TRBV10-3 with TRBJ2-2; weak D call: TRBD2 (6 bases). The CDR3 length is 14 residues. V was shortened by 6 bases and J by 0 bases, with 8 bases between the two germline ends. Germline CDR1 is ENHRY and CDR2 is SYGVKD. Here the CDR3 DNA reads TGTGCCATCAGGGGGGGACCGAACACCGGGGAGCTGTTTTTT. Translating it yields CAIRGGPNTGELFF.

This chain connects TRBV5-6 to TRBJ2-6; D unclear. Trimming cost V 2 bases and J 1 base, with 10 bases left between them. Germline-derived CDR1 and CDR2 are SGHDT and YYEEEE. This CDR3 spans 16 amino acids. As DNA, the CDR3 is TGTGCCAGCAGCTTAGAACAGAGTTCTGGGGCCAACGTCCTGACTTTC. It is translated as CASSLEQSSGANVLTF.

The CDR3 sequence is CASSFSPGLAYEQYF. The CDR3 nucleotides read TGTGCCAGTAGTTTTTCTCCGGGACTAGCTTACGAGCAGTACTTC. The J gene is TRBJ2-7, the V gene TRBV19, with TRBD2 identical over 9 bases. The ends lost 5 bases at V and 4 bases at J; junction bases unmatched: 9. The length of the CDR3 is 15 residues. The germline V gene has CDR1 LNHDA and CDR2 SQIVND (reference sequence).

J is TRBJ1-5 and V is TRBV10-3; D uncertain. CDR1 ENHRY and CDR2 SYGVKD come from the germline V gene. The V end was cut by 3 bases, the J end by 5 bases, with 14 bases between. This CDR3 is built from 15 residues. CDR3 coding DNA: TGTGCCATCAGTGACGGCCAGGTGGATCATCAGCCCCAGCATTTT. This gives the protein CAISDGQVDHQPQHF.